The present TCR beta chain was sequenced within a study of Ad26.COV2.S vaccination and SARS-CoV-2 variants. Trimming took off 6 bases at V and 7 bases at J, with 13 bases between the two ends. The germline CDR1 and CDR2 sequences are MDHEN and SYDVKM. The CDR3 spans 13 residues. Details on this clone: The antigen remains unidentified.

Notes on the study in general: Breadth of non-spike TCRs did not differ between vaccinees and placebo recipients. Considerable breadth of spike-specific CD8+ and CD4+ T cell responses has reportedly been documented following vaccination. Vaccine recipients had higher spike-specific TCR breadth than placebo recipients. Assessments of TCR breadth and depth may have underestimated the total T cell responses.

Sequencing was performed with immunoSEQ multiplex PCR; in TCRdb, only in-frame clones are kept and a portion is missing. The sample comprises 43,000 or so clones, roughly four fifths of which are singletons, and around 43% rests with the top ten. The TCR was taken from a human donor who had recovered from COVID-19. Source: peripheral blood, taken after recovery from COVID-19. This chain uses TRBV28 with TRBJ1-3, with a tentative D call TRBD1 (6 bases). CDR3 DNA: TGTGCCAGCAGACGGCAGGGGAAGAACACCATATATTTT. This sequence encodes CASRRQGKNTIYF.